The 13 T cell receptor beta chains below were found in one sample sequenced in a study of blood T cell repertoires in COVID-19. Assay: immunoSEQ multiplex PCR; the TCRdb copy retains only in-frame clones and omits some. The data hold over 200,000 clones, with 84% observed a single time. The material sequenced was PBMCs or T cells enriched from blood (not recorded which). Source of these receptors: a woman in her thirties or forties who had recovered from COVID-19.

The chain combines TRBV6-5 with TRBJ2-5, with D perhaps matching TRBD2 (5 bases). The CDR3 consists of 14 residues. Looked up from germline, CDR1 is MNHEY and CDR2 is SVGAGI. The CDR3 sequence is CGTQSGIGVETQYF. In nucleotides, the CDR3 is TGTGGCACTCAATCGGGGATTGGGGTGGAGACCCAGTACTTC.

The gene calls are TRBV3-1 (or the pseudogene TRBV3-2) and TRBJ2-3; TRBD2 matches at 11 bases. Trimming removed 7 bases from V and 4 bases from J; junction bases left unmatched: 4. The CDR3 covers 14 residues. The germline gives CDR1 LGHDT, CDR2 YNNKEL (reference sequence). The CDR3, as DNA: TGTGCCAGCACCTCGACTAGCGGGGCAGATACGCAGTATTTT. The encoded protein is CASTSTSGADTQYF.

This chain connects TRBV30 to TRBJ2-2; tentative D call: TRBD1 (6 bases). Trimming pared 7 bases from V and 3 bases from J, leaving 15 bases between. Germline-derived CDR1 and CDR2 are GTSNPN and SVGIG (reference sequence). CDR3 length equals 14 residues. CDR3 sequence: CASRPRGYTGELFF. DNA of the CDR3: TGTGCCTCAAGACCGAGGGGGTACACCGGGGAGCTGTTTTTT.

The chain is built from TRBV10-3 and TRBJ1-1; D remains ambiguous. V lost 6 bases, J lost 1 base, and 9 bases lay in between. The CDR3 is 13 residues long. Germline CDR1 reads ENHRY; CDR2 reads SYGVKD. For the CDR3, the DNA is TGTGCCATCAGGGAGCCCTCGAACACTGAAGCTTTCTTT. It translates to CAIREPSNTEAFF.

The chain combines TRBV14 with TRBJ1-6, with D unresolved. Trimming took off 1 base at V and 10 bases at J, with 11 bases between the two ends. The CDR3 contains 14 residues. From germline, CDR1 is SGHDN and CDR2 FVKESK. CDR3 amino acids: CASSQVRERSPLHF. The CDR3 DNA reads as TGTGCCAGCAGCCAAGTACGAGAGAGATCACCCCTCCACTTT. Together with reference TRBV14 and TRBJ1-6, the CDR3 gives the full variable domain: EAGVTQFPSHSVIEKGQTVTLRCDPISGHDNLYWYRRVMGKEIKFLLHFVKESKQDESGMPNNRFLAERTGGTYSTLKVQPAELEDSGVYFCASSQVRERSPLHFGNGTRLTVT.

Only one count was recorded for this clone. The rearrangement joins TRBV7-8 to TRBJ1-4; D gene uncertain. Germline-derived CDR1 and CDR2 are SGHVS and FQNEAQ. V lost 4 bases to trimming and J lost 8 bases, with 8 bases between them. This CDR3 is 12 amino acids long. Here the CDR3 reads CASSWAGEKLFF. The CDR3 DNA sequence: TGTGCCAGCAGCTGGGCGGGAGAAAAACTGTTTTTT.

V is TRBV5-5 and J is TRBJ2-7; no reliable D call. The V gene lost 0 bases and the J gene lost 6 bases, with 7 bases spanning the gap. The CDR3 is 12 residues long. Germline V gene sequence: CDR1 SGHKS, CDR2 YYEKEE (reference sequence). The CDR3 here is CASSLGTAEQYF. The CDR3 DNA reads TGTGCCAGCAGCTTGGGAACTGCCGAGCAGTACTTC.

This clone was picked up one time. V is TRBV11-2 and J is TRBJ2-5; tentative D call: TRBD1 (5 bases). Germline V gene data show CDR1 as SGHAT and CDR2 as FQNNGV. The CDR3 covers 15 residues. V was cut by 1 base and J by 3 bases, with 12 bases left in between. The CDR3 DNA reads TGTGCCAGCAGCTTAGGCCTGGCAGGGAAAGAGACCCAGTACTTC. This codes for CASSLGLAGKETQYF.

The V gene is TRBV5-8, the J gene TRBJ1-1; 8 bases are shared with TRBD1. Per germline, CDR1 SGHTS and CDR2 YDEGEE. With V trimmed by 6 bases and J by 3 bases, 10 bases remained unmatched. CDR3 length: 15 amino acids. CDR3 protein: CASTRQGRGYTEAFF. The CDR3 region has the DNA TGTGCCAGCACCCGACAGGGGCGAGGGTACACTGAAGCTTTCTTT.

CDR3 bases: TGTGCCATCAGAGCAGGGGATAGCTCCTACGAGCAGTACTTC. Translated: CAIRAGDSSYEQYF. The chain employs TRBV10-3 and TRBJ2-7; D is perhaps TRBD1 (6 bases). This CDR3 region has 14 residues. V dropped 6 bases and J dropped 0 bases, with 12 bases sitting between them. CDR1 and CDR2 (germline): ENHRY, SYGVKD.

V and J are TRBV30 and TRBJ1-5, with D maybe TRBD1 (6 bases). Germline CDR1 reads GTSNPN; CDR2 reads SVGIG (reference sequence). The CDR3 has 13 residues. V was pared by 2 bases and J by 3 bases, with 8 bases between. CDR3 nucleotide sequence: TGTGCCTGGAGTAGGGACACCAATCAGCCCCAGCATTTT. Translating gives CAWSRDTNQPQHF.

The CDR3 region is CASSSPLVGSFNEQFF. CDR3 bases: TGTGCCAGCAGCTCCCCTCTGGTCGGGAGTTTTAATGAGCAGTTCTTC. J is TRBJ2-1 and V is TRBV27; weak D call: TRBD2 (6 bases). Germline V CDR1 and CDR2: MNHEY, SMNVEV (reference sequence). V was shortened by 6 bases and J by 7 bases, with 22 bases between the two germline ends. CDR3 length: 16 amino acids.

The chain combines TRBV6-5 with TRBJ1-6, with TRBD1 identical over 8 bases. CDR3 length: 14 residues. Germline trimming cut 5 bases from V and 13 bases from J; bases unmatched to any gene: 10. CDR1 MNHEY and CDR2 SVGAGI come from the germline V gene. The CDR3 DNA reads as TGTGCCAGCAGTACGGACAGGGTGGGAGCCCCCCTCCACTTT. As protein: CASSTDRVGAPLHF.